The subject of this entry is one T cell receptor beta chain. Its antigen is as yet unknown. This entry belongs to a study of cytomegalovirus exposure and HLA in healthy donors. Whole-study results and caveats: TCR beta V- and J-gene trimming was later associated with a missense DCLRE1C variant. Reported findings show TCR beta sequences accurately forecast HLA-A and HLA-B alleles in most subjects.

Primers for the PCR totalled 60 Vbeta and 13 Jbeta. Assay: immunoSEQ multiplex PCR; the TCRdb copy retains only in-frame clones and omits some. Among about 130,000 clones listed, around 70% were seen once. The germline gives CDR1 MNHNS, CDR2 SASEGT. V lost 6 bases, J lost 10 bases, and 11 bases stayed unmatched. This CDR3 is built from 14 residues. This clonotype was sampled from a woman aged 40-49 years in good health and CMV-seropositive. The V and J genes are TRBV6-1 and TRBJ2-1; 8 nucleotides match TRBD2. What was sequenced was PBMCs. Written as DNA, the CDR3 is TGTGCCAGCAGGAGGAGCGGGAGATTCAGCGAGCAGTTCTTC. As protein: CASRRSGRFSEQFF.